These 25 T cell receptor beta chains share one sample of origin, sequenced in a study of T-cell reconstitution after alpha-beta-depleted transplantation in children. Using unique molecular identifiers, the investigators prepared the TCRbeta library. One entry per CDR3 protein, called by TCRdb with MiXCR from the PCR reads. Of approximately 520,000 distinct CDR3 sequences listed, 11% are singletons. The sample in question was PBMCs, mostly from graft donor cells, obtained 180 days after TCRalphabeta/CD19-depleted stem cell transplant. These receptors were obtained from a female patient aged 2-9 years who had a stem cell transplant for aplastic anemia, so the T cells may come from the graft donor.

There are a few counts of this clonotype. V usage is TRBV15 and J usage is TRBJ2-1; 10 bases are shared with TRBD1. Germline V gene data show CDR1 as LNHNV and CDR2 as YYDKDF (reference sequence). V trimming: 5 bases; J trimming: 3 bases; junction bases outside the gene matches: 4. This CDR3 is 15 amino acids long. DNA for the CDR3: TGTGCCACCAGCCTGGACAGGGGGTTCTACAATGAGCAGTTCTTC. This gives the protein CATSLDRGFYNEQFF.

The chain recombines TRBV6-1 with TRBJ2-1; D gene ambiguous. CDR3 length: 15 residues. Germline V gene data show CDR1 as MNHNS and CDR2 as SASEGT. V was shortened by 6 bases and J by 0 bases, with 12 bases between the two germline ends. Here the CDR3 DNA reads TGTGCCAGCAGGATGGACCGCAGCTCCTACAATGAGCAGTTCTTC. Residues: CASRMDRSSYNEQFF.

The chain combines TRBV7-2 with TRBJ2-7, with 9 bases lining up with TRBD2. Germline V gene data show CDR1 as SGHTA and CDR2 as FQGNSA. After removal of 0 bases from V and 3 bases from J, the junction contained 6 bases not matched to a gene. The CDR3 length is 16 residues. CDR3: CASSLAPAGGLYEQYV. The CDR3 DNA sequence: TGTGCCAGCAGCTTAGCGCCAGCGGGAGGTCTCTACGAGCAGTACGTC.

The chain uses TRBV5-5 and TRBJ2-3; 14 bases map to TRBD2. The CDR3 has 18 amino acids. CDR1 is SGHKS, CDR2 YYEKEE, per germline (reference sequence). The trim removed 4 bases at V and 4 bases at J, leaving 11 bases unmatched. The DNA for the CDR3 is TGTGCCAGCAGCGCGCCGGGACTAGCGGGAGTAGGAGCAGATACGCAGTATTTT. This encodes CASSAPGLAGVGADTQYF. Combining the CDR3 with reference TRBV5-5 and TRBJ2-3 gives the whole variable domain DAGVTQSPTHLIKTRGQQVTLRCSPISGHKSVSWYQQVLGQGPQFIFQYYEKEERGRGNFPDRFSARQFPNYSSELNVNALLLGDSALYLCASSAPGLAGVGADTQYFGPGTRLTVL.

This clonotype was detected a few times. The chain couples TRBV3-1 to TRBJ2-1; TRBD2 matches 8 bases. The germline gives CDR1 LGHDT, CDR2 YNNKEL (reference sequence). The ends lost 0 bases at V and 0 bases at J; junction bases unmatched: 4. The CDR3 is 17 amino acids. The CDR3 protein is CASSQDPTSGSYNEQFF. The CDR3 nucleotides are TGTGCCAGCAGCCAAGATCCCACTAGCGGCTCCTACAATGAGCAGTTCTTC.

The chain is built from TRBV20-1 and TRBJ2-3; no definite D call. There are 12 residues in the CDR3. V was clipped by 3 bases and J by 7 bases, with 11 bases between them. The V gene's germline CDR1 is DFQATT and CDR2 SNEGSKA (reference sequence). CDR3 coding DNA: TGCAGTGCTAGTCCGGGCAGGAATACGCAGTATTTT. Residues: CSASPGRNTQYF.

This clonotype has ten or more counts. The chain is built from TRBV6-2 or TRBV6-3 and TRBJ2-2, with D possibly TRBD2 on 7 matching bases. There are 14 residues in the CDR3. Germline CDR1 MNHEY, CDR2 SVGEGT. Trimming left V 7 bases short and J 3 bases short, with 12 bases between. CDR3 DNA: TGTGCCAGCAAACAGGGAGGGGACACCGGGGAGCTGTTTTTT. Translating it yields CASKQGGDTGELFF.

This clonotype has more than one count but fewer than ten. This chain joins TRBV12-3 or TRBV12-4 and TRBJ2-5; D not certain. The length of the CDR3 is 17 residues. V dropped 1 base and J dropped 5 bases, with 20 bases sitting between them. The CDR3: CASSLESVVRQAETQYF. CDR3 nucleotides: TGTGCCAGCAGTTTAGAGTCCGTCGTTCGGCAGGCGGAGACCCAGTACTTC.

The V gene is TRBV10-3, the J gene TRBJ2-1; possible D gene TRBD2, 6 bases. The CDR3 has 14 amino acids. With 3 bases removed from V and 7 bases from J, the gap between germline ends came to 13 bases. Germline CDR1 ENHRY, CDR2 SYGVKD. The CDR3 spells CAISDPRLVNEQFF. CDR3 in DNA: TGTGCCATCAGTGACCCTAGACTAGTTAATGAGCAGTTCTTC.

J is TRBJ2-2 and V is TRBV4-3, with 12 bases lining up with TRBD2. J lost 8 bases, V lost 0 bases, and 16 bases had no gene match. CDR1 LGHNA and CDR2 YSLEER come from the germline V gene. The CDR3 runs to 20 residues. The CDR3 is CASSQDQSGGLAGGRGELFF. Written as DNA, the CDR3 is TGCGCCAGCAGCCAAGACCAATCGGGCGGGCTAGCGGGAGGGCGAGGGGAGCTGTTTTTT.

CDR3 residues: CASSLDRDQETQYF. Here the CDR3 DNA reads TGTGCCAGCAGCTTGGACAGGGACCAAGAGACCCAGTACTTC. This rearrangement joins TRBV14 to TRBJ2-5, with 8 bases lining up with TRBD1. CDR1 is SGHDN, CDR2 FVKESK, per germline. The CDR3 contains 14 residues. V was clipped by 5 bases and J by 0 bases; unmatched bases: 2. Full variable domain (rest looked up from reference TRBV14 and TRBJ2-5): EAGVTQFPSHSVIEKGQTVTLRCDPISGHDNLYWYRRVMGKEIKFLLHFVKESKQDESGMPNNRFLAERTGGTYSTLKVQPAELEDSGVYFCASSLDRDQETQYFGPGTRLLVL.

This clonotype was observed a few times. The gene calls are TRBV12-5 and TRBJ1-2; TRBD1 is a possible D gene (5 bases). V lost 0 bases to trimming and J lost 4 bases, with 15 bases between them. Germline CDR1 reads LGHNT; CDR2 reads FRNRAP. The CDR3 sequence is 16 residues long. The CDR3 DNA is TGTGCTAGTGGTTTGGTAAGGGAGGGGCGAGTCTATGGCTACACCTTC. It codes for CASGLVREGRVYGYTF.

Only a few counts were recorded for this clonotype. The V and J genes are TRBV5-8 and TRBJ2-5; 9 positions agree with TRBD2. Per germline, CDR1 SGHTS and CDR2 YDEGEE. With 2 bases clipped from V and 5 bases from J, the junction kept 7 bases outside the gene matches. This CDR3 has 15 amino acids. The CDR3 sequence is CASSFQREDGETQYF. Here the CDR3 DNA reads TGTGCCAGCAGCTTTCAGCGGGAGGACGGGGAGACCCAGTACTTC.

This clonotype was detected only a few times. This chain joins TRBV4-3 and TRBJ2-3; D may correspond to TRBD1 or TRBD2 (5 bases each). Germline V gene data show CDR1 as LGHNA and CDR2 as YSLEER. With 5 bases removed from V and 5 bases from J, the gap between germline ends came to 11 bases. This CDR3 has 13 amino acids. The CDR3 coding sequence is TGCGCCAGCAGCGGGGGTTTTAGAGATACGCAGTATTTT. This translates into CASSGGFRDTQYF.

This chain joins TRBV28 and TRBJ1-1; 11 positions match TRBD1. This CDR3 spans 17 amino acids. Germline V gene data show CDR1 as MDHEN and CDR2 as SYDVKM. V lost 5 bases and J lost 0; bases outside the gene matches: 8. The CDR3 protein is CASSTGTGGYMNTEAFF. CDR3 nucleotides: TGTGCCAGCAGTACCGGGACAGGGGGGTACATGAACACTGAAGCTTTCTTT.

At least ten counts were recorded for this clonotype. The rearrangement links TRBV5-5 to TRBJ2-2, with 14 bases fitting TRBD2. J was trimmed by 5 bases and V by 4 bases; bases with no gene match: 10. The CDR3 covers 18 residues. Germline CDR1 and CDR2: SGHKS and YYEKEE (reference sequence). The CDR3 sequence: CASSPPGTSGSWTGELFF. The CDR3, as DNA: TGTGCCAGCAGCCCCCCCGGGACTAGCGGGAGTTGGACCGGGGAGCTGTTTTTT.

This clonotype was seen many times. This chain uses TRBV18 with TRBJ2-5, with no clear D. In germline, CDR1 is KGHSH, CDR2 LQKENI. V was trimmed by 3 bases and J by 5 bases, leaving 10 bases between them. This CDR3 comprises 13 residues. CDR3 region: CASSPLGPETQYF. The CDR3 nucleotides read TGTGCCAGCTCACCCCTAGGACCCGAGACCCAGTACTTC.

This clonotype occurred many times. The chain links TRBV20-1 to TRBJ2-5; TRBD1 matches at 8 bases. Trimming cost V 0 bases and J 6 bases; bases outside gene matches: 9. Germline-derived CDR1 and CDR2 are DFQATT and SNEGSKA (reference sequence). This CDR3 has 15 amino acids. The CDR3 nucleotides read TGCAGTGCTAGAGATCAAGTTCAGGGGGCTAAGACCCAGTACTTC. This codes for CSARDQVQGAKTQYF.

Only one count was recorded for this clonotype. The gene calls are TRBV28 and TRBJ2-7, with 8 nucleotides matching TRBD1. Germline V gene lookup returns CDR1 MDHEN and CDR2 SYDVKM. Losses at the gene ends were 4 bases for V and 0 bases for J; bases not matched to a gene: 8. The CDR3 covers 16 residues. CDR3 region: CASSSQGAGLSYEQYV. CDR3 DNA sequence: TGTGCCAGCAGTTCCCAGGGGGCCGGGCTCTCCTACGAGCAGTACGTC.

The sample holds a few counts of this clonotype. This chain links TRBV19 with TRBJ2-5, with D possibly being TRBD1 (6 bases). Trimming stripped 5 bases from V and 5 bases from J, with 18 bases between. CDR3 length: 15 residues. The germline V gene encodes CDR1 LNHDA and CDR2 SQIVND (reference sequence). The CDR3 loop is CASSDTGSKVETQYF. Here the CDR3 DNA reads TGTGCCAGTAGTGATACAGGGTCGAAGGTGGAGACCCAGTACTTC.

The chain has TRBV6-1 and TRBJ2-5; TRBD1 or TRBD2 may be the D gene (6 bases each). The CDR3 extends over 15 amino acids. With 6 bases removed from V and 1 base from J, the gap between germline ends came to 15 bases. CDR1 is MNHNS and CDR2 is SASEGT in the germline V gene. The CDR3 sequence: CASSPTGAIQETQYF. The CDR3 bases are TGTGCCAGCAGCCCGACGGGGGCCATCCAAGAGACCCAGTACTTC.

Comments on this clonotype: Germline and junction disagree at one end, which may indicate a read error. The CDR3 sequence: CSARDWRGGCTF. Here the CDR3 DNA reads TGCAGTGCTAGAGATTGGCGGGGTGGCTGCACCTTC. This chain links TRBV20-1 with TRBJ1-2; D is unclear. Germline loops: CDR1 DFQATT, CDR2 SNEGSKA (reference sequence). The CDR3 length is 12 residues.

This chain joins TRBV6-1 and TRBJ2-7; 10 bases align to TRBD2. The V and J ends lost 6 bases and 1 base, in that order; junction bases with no gene match: 9. This CDR3 comprises 16 residues. Per germline, CDR1 MNHNS and CDR2 SASEGT. CDR3 loop: CASSPPGLAESYEQYF. CDR3 bases: TGTGCCAGCAGCCCCCCCGGACTAGCGGAGTCCTACGAGCAGTACTTC.

The table lists this clonotype with a few counts. The chain has TRBV6-2 or TRBV6-3 and TRBJ2-2; 8 nucleotides match TRBD1. J lost 0 bases, V lost 6 bases, and 6 bases had no gene match. Germline V gene lookup returns CDR1 MNHEY and CDR2 SVGEGT. CDR3 length: 16 amino acids. CDR3 nucleotide sequence: TGTGCCAGCAGAAAACTACAGGGGGCGAACACCGGGGAGCTGTTTTTT. This translates into CASRKLQGANTGELFF.

The chain is built from TRBV12-3 or TRBV12-4 and TRBJ2-2; D uncertain. This CDR3 has 11 residues. The V end was cut by 8 bases, the J end by 6 bases, with 7 bases between. The CDR3 DNA follows: TGTGCCAGCCGTATCGCCGGGGAGCTGTTTTTT. Translating gives CASRIAGELFF.